This T cell receptor beta chain is drawn from a study of OX40 agonist ivuxolimab in advanced cancers. Using immunoSEQ multiplex PCR, the repertoire was profiled, and TCRdb retains in-frame clones only, with some absent. The sample has some 130,000 clones, 85% to 95% seen once; the top ten hold 1%. The V segment lost 0 bases and the J segment 4 bases; nucleotides outside the gene matches: 8. The CDR3 consists of 16 residues. Per germline, CDR1 SGHTA and CDR2 FQGNSA. The sample consisted of CD4+ or CD8+ T cells sorted from blood, taken in a trial of the OX40 agonist ivuxolimab. V is TRBV7-2 and J is TRBJ1-1, with TRBD1 identical over 7 bases. This TCR was recovered from an adult with an advanced solid tumor such as melanoma, head and neck, liver or kidney cancer. The CDR3 sequence is CASSLARGLKSTEAFF. CDR3 bases: TGTGCCAGCAGCTTAGCGAGGGGGCTGAAGAGCACTGAAGCTTTCTTT.